These 3 T cell receptor beta chains originate from one sample sequenced in a study of fetal regulatory T cell absence and autoimmunity. The protocol was immunoSEQ multiplex PCR, while the TCRdb copy is restricted to in-frame clones and leaves out a portion. The data hold around 100,000 clones, with approximately 79% observed a single time. Sequenced sample: pancreas tissue. These receptors all stem from a male donor with IPEX syndrome.

This clone was picked up a small number of times. The gene calls are TRBV5-6 and TRBJ2-7; a weak D match, TRBD1 (6 bases). CDR1 is SGHDT, CDR2 YYEEEE, per germline. The CDR3 totals 14 residues. With 3 bases removed from V and 6 bases from J, the gap between germline ends came to 16 bases. The CDR3 DNA sequence: TGTGCCAGCAGCTCGATTGACAGGTCATCCGAGCAGTACTTC. This codes for CASSSIDRSSEQYF.

The chain links TRBV10-1 to TRBJ2-4; D not certain. The CDR3 covers 11 residues. V dropped 4 bases and J dropped 7 bases, with 5 bases sitting between them. CDR1 is WNHNN, CDR2 SYGVQD, per germline (reference sequence). The CDR3 DNA follows: TGCGCCAGCAGTGCAAGGAACATTCAGTACTTC. Translating gives CASSARNIQYF.

This clone has a handful of counts. The CDR3 reads CASSLGTYGYTF. CDR3 sequence (DNA): TGTGCCAGCAGCCTCGGGACCTATGGCTACACCTTC. J is TRBJ1-2 and V is TRBV5-8; maybe TRBD1 (5 bases). Trimming shortened V by 4 bases and J by 4 bases, and 8 bases separated the two germline ends. The germline gives CDR1 SGHTS, CDR2 YDEGEE. This CDR3 contains 12 residues.